Presented here are 31 T cell receptor beta chains from one specimen sequenced in a study of human CD8 memory T cell subsets. Libraries targeted TCR beta using 5' RACE with UMIs. After re-calling the 5' RACE reads, TCRdb lists one entry per CDR3 protein, DNA absent. In total, the table holds several thousand distinct CDR3 sequences. Sequenced sample: CD8+ T cells from PBMCs. These receptors came from a human donor in good health.

This chain connects TRBV6-6 to TRBJ2-5. The CDR3 contains 15 residues. The germline V gene encodes CDR1 MNHNY and CDR2 SVGAGI (reference sequence). CDR3 region: CASSYSLEFQETQYF.

CDR3: CASSLPGGATYNEQFF. The V and J genes are TRBV5-5 and TRBJ2-1; TCRdb gives TRBD2 as the D gene, but with no DNA this cannot be confirmed. Per germline, CDR1 SGHKS and CDR2 YYEKEE (reference sequence). The CDR3 runs 16 residues.

This chain links TRBV12-3 or TRBV12-4 with TRBJ1-5; TCRdb proposes TRBD1, but this gene call is untestable without DNA. The CDR3 has 15 amino acids. CDR3 sequence: CASSLEGQGNQPQHF.

According to its frequency, this clonotype is medium-sized. The chain recombines TRBV30 with TRBJ2-5. The length of the CDR3 is 12 residues. Germline loops: CDR1 GTSNPN, CDR2 SVGIG (reference sequence). This chain's CDR3 is CAWSVPGETQYF. The variable domain in full, with the rest retrieved from reference TRBV30 and TRBJ2-5, is SQTIHQWPATLVQPVGSPLSLECTVEGTSNPNLYWYRQAAGRGLQLLFYSVGIGQISSEVPQNLSASRPQDRQFILSSKKLLLSDSGFYLCAWSVPGETQYFGPGTRLLVL.

The chain combines TRBV21-1 with TRBJ2-2; TCRdb proposes TRBD1, but this gene call is untestable without DNA. TRBV21-1 is deemed a pseudogene. CDR3 length: 19 amino acids. The CDR3 is CASSTRRTGRLRSDGELFF.

The V call is TRBV29-1, the J call TRBJ2-2; with no DNA, the TCRdb D assignment of TRBD1 cannot be verified. Germline CDR1 and CDR2: SQVTM and ANQGSEA. The CDR3 has 12 amino acids. The CDR3 loop reads CSVVRGTGELFF.

Measured by frequency, this clonotype is medium-sized. This rearrangement joins TRBV27 to TRBJ1-1; TCRdb's D call, TRBD1, is unchecked because there is no DNA. Per the germline V gene, CDR1 is MNHEY and CDR2 is SMNVEV (reference sequence). This CDR3 is built from 23 residues. The CDR3 sequence is CASSLSTERLEVGTGAVLAEAFF.

The chain combines TRBV5-1 with TRBJ2-3; TCRdb selects TRBD1, and the lack of DNA leaves this call unchecked. CDR1 is SGHRS and CDR2 is YFSETQ in the germline V gene. The CDR3 sequence is 16 residues long. The CDR3 spells CASSLVGGDSTDTQYF.

This clonotype is classed as medium-sized by frequency. The chain combines TRBV29-1 with TRBJ1-5; no DNA is available, so the TRBD1 call from TCRdb remains unchecked. The CDR3 covers 12 residues. The germline CDR1 and CDR2 sequences are SQVTM and ANQGSEA. The CDR3 is CSVRAGNQPQHF.

The V gene is TRBV5-1, the J gene TRBJ2-7; TCRdb selects TRBD1, and the lack of DNA leaves this call unchecked. From germline, CDR1 is SGHRS and CDR2 YFSETQ. This CDR3 region has 15 residues. The CDR3 here is CASREGDGAPYEQYF.

V usage is TRBV7-8 and J usage is TRBJ2-5; the D call from TCRdb, TRBD2, cannot be confirmed without DNA. CDR3 size: 14 residues. CDR1 and CDR2 (germline): SGHVS, FQNEAQ. The chain's CDR3 is CASSFLALGETQYF.

This chain uses TRBV28 with TRBJ2-3; TCRdb returns TRBD2, unconfirmable since there is no DNA. Looked up from germline, CDR1 is MDHEN and CDR2 is SYDVKM. CDR3 length equals 15 residues. The CDR3 sequence is CASKVAGGTTDTQYF.

This clonotype is medium-sized by frequency. The chain joins TRBV12-3 or TRBV12-4 to TRBJ1-4; TCRdb picks TRBD1, but there is no DNA to check that call. The length of the CDR3 is 14 residues. The CDR3 sequence is CASSPGFSNEKLFF.

Measured by frequency, this clonotype is medium-sized. V gene TRBV6-1 combines with J gene TRBJ1-1. Germline V gene data show CDR1 as MNHNS and CDR2 as SASEGT. This CDR3 contains 14 residues. CDR3 in amino acids: CASSEYLVDTEAFF.

This clonotype ranks as medium-sized in terms of frequency. The chain uses TRBV29-1 and TRBJ2-5; TCRdb calls TRBD2, which cannot be checked without DNA. CDR1 SQVTM and CDR2 ANQGSEA come from the germline V gene. The CDR3 contains 14 residues. CDR3 residues: CSVERATSLETQYF.

The V and J genes are TRBV5-4 and TRBJ2-5. Germline assignment: CDR1 SGHNT and CDR2 YYREEE (reference sequence). There are 12 residues in the CDR3. The CDR3 protein is CASSLELQTQYF.

This sequence joins TRBV29-1 and TRBJ2-5; TCRdb's D gene call, TRBD1, goes unchecked for lack of DNA. This CDR3 spans 14 amino acids. Germline CDR1 and CDR2: SQVTM and ANQGSEA. CDR3 in amino acids: CSVENWTEQETQYF.

Considering frequency, this clonotype is medium-sized (0.01 to 0.1%). The chain combines TRBV2 with TRBJ2-1; TCRdb picks TRBD2, but there is no DNA to check that call. The CDR3 is 14 amino acids. The germline CDR1 and CDR2 sequences are SNHLY and FYNNEI. CDR3 sequence: CASRTSGRGTTQFF.

V is TRBV2 and J is TRBJ2-5; TCRdb's D call, TRBD1, is unchecked because there is no DNA. This CDR3 has 13 residues. Germline values: CDR1 SNHLY, CDR2 FYNNEI. CDR3 residues: CASSGTGAETQYF.

The chain links TRBV7-9 to TRBJ2-1; TCRdb's assignment of TRBD1 cannot be checked, as there is no DNA. The CDR3 has 13 amino acids. Germline CDR1 SEHNR, CDR2 FQNEAQ (reference sequence). This CDR3 reads CASSSAGRDEQFF.

The gene calls are TRBV7-9 and TRBJ2-1. Germline V gene data show CDR1 as SEHNR and CDR2 as FQNEAQ (reference sequence). This CDR3 comprises 14 residues. The CDR3 is CASSETWSHNEQFF.

The rearrangement uses TRBV13 and TRBJ1-5; TCRdb calls TRBD1, which cannot be checked without DNA. CDR3 length: 13 amino acids. Germline V lookup: CDR1 PRHDT, CDR2 FYEKMQ (reference sequence). CDR3 sequence reads: CASSRGRGQPQHF. The full variable domain, with the rest looked up from reference TRBV13 and TRBJ1-5, is AAGVIQSPRHLIKEKRETATLKCYPIPRHDTVYWYQQGPGQDPQFLISFYEKMQSDKGSIPDRFSAQQFSDYHSELNMSSLELGDSALYFCASSRGRGQPQHFGDGTRLSIL.

V usage is TRBV3-1 and J usage is TRBJ2-2; TCRdb picks TRBD2, but there is no DNA to check that call. Germline values: CDR1 LGHDT, CDR2 YNNKEL (reference sequence). The CDR3 sequence is 19 residues long. CDR3 sequence reads: CASSHAAPGLAGATGELFF.

The V gene is TRBV25-1, the J gene TRBJ1-1. The CDR3 is made up of 18 amino acids. Per germline, CDR1 MGHDK and CDR2 SYGVNS. The CDR3 loop reads CANQSSQGPSVLNTEAFF.

This clonotype is deemed medium-sized (0.01 to 0.1%) by its frequency. The V and J genes are TRBV28 and TRBJ2-7; TCRdb's D gene call, TRBD1, goes unchecked for lack of DNA. The CDR3 is made up of 16 amino acids. Germline CDR1 reads MDHEN; CDR2 reads SYDVKM. CDR3 region: CASSSPVSQNSYEQYF.

The genes are TRBV19 and TRBJ2-2. The CDR3 runs 15 residues. The germline V gene has CDR1 LNHDA and CDR2 SQIVND (reference sequence). CDR3 amino acids: CASSIHLMNTGELFF.

By frequency, this clonotype is medium-sized. J is TRBJ2-7 and V is TRBV7-9; no DNA is available, so the TRBD2 call from TCRdb remains unchecked. Germline CDR1 and CDR2: SEHNR and FQNEAQ (reference sequence). The length of the CDR3 is 16 residues. The CDR3: CASSPQLAGGPYEQYF.

The CDR3: CASSQEAGRGQPQHF. This sequence joins TRBV4-2 and TRBJ1-5; there is no DNA to check the TCRdb D call of TRBD1. There are 15 residues in the CDR3. Germline V gene data show CDR1 as LGHNA and CDR2 as YNFKEQ.

This rearrangement joins TRBV5-1 to TRBJ2-7; TCRdb calls TRBD2, which cannot be checked without DNA. The CDR3 sequence is 14 residues long. Germline V gives CDR1 SGHRS, CDR2 YFSETQ. The CDR3 sequence: CASSLGVGGYEQYF.

The gene calls are TRBV20-1 and TRBJ1-1; TCRdb's D call of TRBD1 is untestable without DNA. Germline loops: CDR1 DFQATT, CDR2 SNEGSKA (reference sequence). The CDR3 is 14 residues long. This CDR3 is CSASPGGLLTEAFF.

The chain links TRBV7-9 to TRBJ2-5. The CDR3 spans 14 residues. Germline CDR1 and CDR2: SEHNR and FQNEAQ (reference sequence). This CDR3 is CASSLVDPQETQYF.